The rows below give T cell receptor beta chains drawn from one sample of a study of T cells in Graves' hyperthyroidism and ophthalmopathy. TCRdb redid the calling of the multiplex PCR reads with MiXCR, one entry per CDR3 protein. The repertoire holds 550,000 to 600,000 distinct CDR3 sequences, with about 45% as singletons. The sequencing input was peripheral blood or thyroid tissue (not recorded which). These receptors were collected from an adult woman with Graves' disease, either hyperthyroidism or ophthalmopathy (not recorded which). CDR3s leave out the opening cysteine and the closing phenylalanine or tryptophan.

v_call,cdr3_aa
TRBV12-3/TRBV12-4,ASRVGPRETQY
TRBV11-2,ASSRRGGGSGANVLT
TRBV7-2,ASSPEQGNKQAF
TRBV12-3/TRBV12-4,ASSLRLGSYEQY
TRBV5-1,ASRMQAENTEAF
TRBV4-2,ASSLRGTYGYT
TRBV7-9,ASSLGVYEQY
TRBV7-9,ASSRPRETQY
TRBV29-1,SATIGAGAYEQY
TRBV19,ASSATGGWRETQY
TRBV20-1,SAVILREQY
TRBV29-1,SVTRGGNSYEQY
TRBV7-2,ASSLGFGGYGYT
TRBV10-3,AISEGTGGYTPQY
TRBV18,ASSPNGQGYGYT
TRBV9,ASSQGGVSRNTGELF